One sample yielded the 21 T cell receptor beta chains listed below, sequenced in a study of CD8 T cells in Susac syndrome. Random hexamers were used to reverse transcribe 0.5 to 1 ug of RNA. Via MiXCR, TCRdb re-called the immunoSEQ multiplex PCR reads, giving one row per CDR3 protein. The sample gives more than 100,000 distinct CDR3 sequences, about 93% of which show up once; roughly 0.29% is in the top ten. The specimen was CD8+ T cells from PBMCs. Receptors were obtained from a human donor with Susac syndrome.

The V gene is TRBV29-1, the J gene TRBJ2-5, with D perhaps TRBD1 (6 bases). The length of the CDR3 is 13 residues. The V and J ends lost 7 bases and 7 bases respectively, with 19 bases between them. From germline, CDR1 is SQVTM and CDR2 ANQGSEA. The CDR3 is CSASSRGEVTQYF. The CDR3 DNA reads TGCAGCGCATCAAGCAGGGGCGAGGTGACCCAGTACTTC. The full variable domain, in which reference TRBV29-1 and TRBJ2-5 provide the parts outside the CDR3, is SAVISQKPSRDICQRGTSLTIQCQVDSQVTMMFWYRQQPGQSLTLIATANQGSEATYESGFVIDKFPISRPNLTFSTLTVSNMSPEDSSIYLCSASSRGEVTQYFGPGTRLLVL.

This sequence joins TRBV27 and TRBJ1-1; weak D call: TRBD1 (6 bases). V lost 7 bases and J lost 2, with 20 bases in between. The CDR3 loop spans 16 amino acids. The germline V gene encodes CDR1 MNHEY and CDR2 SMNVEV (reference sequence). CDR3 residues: CASNLGPGTPNTEAFF. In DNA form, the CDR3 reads TGTGCCAGCAATCTTGGACCCGGGACACCCAACACTGAAGCTTTCTTT.

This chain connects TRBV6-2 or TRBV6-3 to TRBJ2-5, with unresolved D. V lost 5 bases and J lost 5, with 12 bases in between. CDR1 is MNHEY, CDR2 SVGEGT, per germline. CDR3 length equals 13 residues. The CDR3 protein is CASSSTEDETQYF. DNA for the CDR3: TGTGCCAGCAGTAGTACAGAGGATGAGACCCAGTACTTC.

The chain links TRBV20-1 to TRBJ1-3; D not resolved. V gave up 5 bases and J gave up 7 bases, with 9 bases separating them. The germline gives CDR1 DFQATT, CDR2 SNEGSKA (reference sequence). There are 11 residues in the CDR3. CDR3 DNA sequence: TGCAGTGCTCCCCTGGATAACACCATATATTTT. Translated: CSAPLDNTIYF.

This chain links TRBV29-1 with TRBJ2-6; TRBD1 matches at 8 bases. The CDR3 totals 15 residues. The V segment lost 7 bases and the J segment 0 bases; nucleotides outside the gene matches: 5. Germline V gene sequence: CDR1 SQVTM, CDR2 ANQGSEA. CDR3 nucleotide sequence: TGCAGCGCACCGGGGACAGGCTCTGGGGCCAACGTCCTGACTTTC. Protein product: CSAPGTGSGANVLTF.

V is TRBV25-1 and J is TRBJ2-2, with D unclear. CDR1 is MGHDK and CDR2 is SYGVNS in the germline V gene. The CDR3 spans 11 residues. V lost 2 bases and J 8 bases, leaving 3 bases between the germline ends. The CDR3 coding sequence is TGTGCCAGCAGTGAACTGGGGGAGCTGTTTTTT. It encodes CASSELGELFF.

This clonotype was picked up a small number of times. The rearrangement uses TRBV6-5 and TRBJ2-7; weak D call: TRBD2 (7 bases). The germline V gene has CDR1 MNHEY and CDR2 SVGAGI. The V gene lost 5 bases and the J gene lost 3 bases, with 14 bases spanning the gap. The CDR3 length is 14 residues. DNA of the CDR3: TGTGCCAGCAGTCTACAGGGAGGGAGCTACGAGCAGTACTTC. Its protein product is CASSLQGGSYEQYF.

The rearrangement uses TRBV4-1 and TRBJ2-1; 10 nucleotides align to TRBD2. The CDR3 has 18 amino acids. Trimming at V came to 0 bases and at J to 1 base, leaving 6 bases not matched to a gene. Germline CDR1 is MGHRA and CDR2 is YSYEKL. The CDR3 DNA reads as TGCGCCAGCAGCCAAGAGCCTAGCGGGGGAGGATCCTACAATGAGCAGTTCTTC. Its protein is CASSQEPSGGGSYNEQFF.

CDR3 sequence reads: CASGFRLAGDQRSYNEQFF. CDR3 bases: TGTGCTAGTGGTTTTCGACTAGCGGGGGACCAGCGCTCCTACAATGAGCAGTTCTTC. The rearrangement uses TRBV12-5 and TRBJ2-1; TRBD2 matches at 12 bases. Germline values: CDR1 LGHNT, CDR2 FRNRAP. The CDR3 is made up of 19 amino acids. Germline trimming cut 3 bases from V and 0 bases from J; bases unmatched to any gene: 9.

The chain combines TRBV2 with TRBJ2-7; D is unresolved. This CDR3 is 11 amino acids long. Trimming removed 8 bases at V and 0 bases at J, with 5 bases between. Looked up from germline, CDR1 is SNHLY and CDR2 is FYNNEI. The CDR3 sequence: CASYSSYEQYF. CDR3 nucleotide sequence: TGTGCCAGCTACAGCTCCTACGAGCAGTACTTC.

This CDR3 reads CATSSRLGVNEQFF. The CDR3 region has the DNA TGTGCCACCAGCTCCCGACTGGGAGTGAATGAGCAGTTCTTC. The genes are TRBV15 and TRBJ2-1, with a weak D call TRBD2 (5 bases). Germline V gene lookup returns CDR1 LNHNV and CDR2 YYDKDF (reference sequence). This CDR3 has 14 amino acids. Between the trimmed V and J ends, which lost 5 bases and 7 bases, there was a span of 15 bases. Using reference TRBV15 and TRBJ2-1 for the parts outside the CDR3, the full variable domain is DAMVIQNPRYQVTQFGKPVTLSCSQTLNHNVMYWYQQKSSQAPKLLFHYYDKDFNNEADTPDNFQSRRPNTSFCFLDIRSPGLGDTAMYLCATSSRLGVNEQFFGPGTRLTVL.

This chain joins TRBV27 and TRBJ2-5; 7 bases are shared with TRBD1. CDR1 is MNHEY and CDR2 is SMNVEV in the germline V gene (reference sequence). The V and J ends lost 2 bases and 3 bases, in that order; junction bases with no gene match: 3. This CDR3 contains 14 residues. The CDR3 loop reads CASSLRTGEETQYF. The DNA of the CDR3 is TGTGCCAGCAGTTTAAGGACAGGTGAAGAGACCCAGTACTTC.

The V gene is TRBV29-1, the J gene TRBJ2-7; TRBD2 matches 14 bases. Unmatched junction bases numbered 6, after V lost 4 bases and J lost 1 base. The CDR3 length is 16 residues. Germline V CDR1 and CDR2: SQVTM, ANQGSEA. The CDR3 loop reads CSVVGTSGGPSYEQYF. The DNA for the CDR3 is TGCAGCGTTGTTGGGACTAGCGGGGGCCCATCCTACGAGCAGTACTTC.

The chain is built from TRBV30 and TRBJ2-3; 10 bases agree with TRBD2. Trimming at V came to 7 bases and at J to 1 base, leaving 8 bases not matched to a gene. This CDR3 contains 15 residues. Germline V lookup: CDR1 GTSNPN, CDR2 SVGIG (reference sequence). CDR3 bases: TGTGCCTACTCCGGGACTAGCGCCCGCACAGATACGCAGTATTTT. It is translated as CAYSGTSARTDTQYF.

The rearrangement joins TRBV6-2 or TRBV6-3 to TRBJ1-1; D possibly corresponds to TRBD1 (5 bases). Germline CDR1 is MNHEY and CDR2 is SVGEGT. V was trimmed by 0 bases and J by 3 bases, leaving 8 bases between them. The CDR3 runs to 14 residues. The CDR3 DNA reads TGTGCCAGCAGTTACTCTCAGGGTGACACTGAAGCTTTCTTT. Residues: CASSYSQGDTEAFF.

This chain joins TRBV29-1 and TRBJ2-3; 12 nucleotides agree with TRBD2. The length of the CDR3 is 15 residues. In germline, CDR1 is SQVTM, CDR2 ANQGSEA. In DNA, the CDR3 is TGCAGTCTAGCGGGGGGGCCTAGGCGCACAGATACGCAGTATTTT. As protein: CSLAGGPRRTDTQYF.

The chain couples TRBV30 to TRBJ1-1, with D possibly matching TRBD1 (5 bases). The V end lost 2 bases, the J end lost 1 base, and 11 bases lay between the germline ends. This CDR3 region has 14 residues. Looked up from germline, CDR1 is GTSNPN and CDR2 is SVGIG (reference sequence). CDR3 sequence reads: CAWSLTVTNTEAFF. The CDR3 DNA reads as TGTGCCTGGAGTTTGACAGTTACGAACACTGAAGCTTTCTTT.

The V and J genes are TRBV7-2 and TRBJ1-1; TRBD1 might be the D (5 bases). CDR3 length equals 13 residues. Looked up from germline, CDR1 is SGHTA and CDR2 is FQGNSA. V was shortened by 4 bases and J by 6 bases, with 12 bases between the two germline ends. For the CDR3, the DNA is TGTGCCAGCAGCTGGGGGAGGTCTCCTGAAGCTTTCTTT. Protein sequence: CASSWGRSPEAFF.

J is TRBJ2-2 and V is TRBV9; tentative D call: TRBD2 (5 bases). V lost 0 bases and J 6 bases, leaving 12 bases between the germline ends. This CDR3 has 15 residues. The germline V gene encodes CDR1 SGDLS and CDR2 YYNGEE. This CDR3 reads CASSVAPGSAGELFF. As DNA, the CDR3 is TGTGCCAGCAGCGTAGCTCCGGGGAGCGCCGGGGAGCTGTTTTTT.

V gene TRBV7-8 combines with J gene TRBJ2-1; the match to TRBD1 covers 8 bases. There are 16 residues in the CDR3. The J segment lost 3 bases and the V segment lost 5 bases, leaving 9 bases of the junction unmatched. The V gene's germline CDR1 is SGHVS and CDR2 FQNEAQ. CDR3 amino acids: CASSPLLGQGYNEQFF. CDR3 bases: TGTGCCAGCAGCCCCCTTCTTGGACAGGGCTACAATGAGCAGTTCTTC.

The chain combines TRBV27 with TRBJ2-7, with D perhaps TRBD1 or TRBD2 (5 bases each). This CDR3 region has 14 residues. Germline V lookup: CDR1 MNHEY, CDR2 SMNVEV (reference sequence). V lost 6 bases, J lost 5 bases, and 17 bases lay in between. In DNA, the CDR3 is TGTGCCAGCAGCGGGACCGCTTTGTCCCACGAGCAGTACTTC. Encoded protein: CASSGTALSHEQYF.